These 19 T cell receptor beta chains share one sample of origin, sequenced in a study of blood T cell repertoires in COVID-19. Clones were read by immunoSEQ multiplex PCR, and TCRdb kept only the in-frame ones, dropping some. The sample consists of roughly 260,000 clones, about 88% of them appearing once. The specimen was peripheral blood. These receptors all stem from a woman aged 35 to 49 who had recovered from COVID-19.

This clone was detected once. The V gene is TRBV6-1, the J gene TRBJ1-4; the D gene is possibly TRBD1 (6 bases). The CDR3 covers 17 residues. Germline-derived CDR1 and CDR2 are MNHNS and SASEGT. V lost 3 bases and J 4 bases, leaving 18 bases between the germline ends. The CDR3, as DNA: TGTGCCAGCAGTGAGAGGTGGGGACATGCGGGTAATGAAAAACTGTTTTTT. Amino acid sequence: CASSERWGHAGNEKLFF.

This chain uses TRBV6-1 with TRBJ2-7, with 10 bases aligning to TRBD1. The CDR3 extends over 15 amino acids. V dropped 1 base and J dropped 4; count of bases not matched to a gene: 4. The germline CDR1 and CDR2 sequences are MNHNS and SASEGT. CDR3 bases: TGTGCCAGCAGTGAAGTGGGACAGGGGTGGTACGAGCAGTACTTC. Translated: CASSEVGQGWYEQYF.

The rearrangement uses TRBV11-2 and TRBJ2-7; 7 bases align to TRBD1. Trimming at V came to 5 bases and at J to 2 bases, leaving 6 bases not matched to a gene. The CDR3 is 14 residues long. Germline loops: CDR1 SGHAT, CDR2 FQNNGV. CDR3 residues: CASSGWTGPYEQYF. The CDR3 DNA reads as TGTGCCAGCAGCGGTTGGACAGGTCCCTACGAGCAGTACTTC.

This rearrangement joins TRBV27 to TRBJ1-2, with D perhaps TRBD1 (6 bases). Trimming pared 3 bases from V and 8 bases from J, leaving 10 bases between. The CDR3 loop spans 12 amino acids. CDR1 and CDR2 (germline): MNHEY, SMNVEV (reference sequence). The CDR3 is CASSFQGLGYTF. DNA for the CDR3: TGTGCCAGCAGTTTTCAGGGGTTGGGCTACACCTTC.

The chain uses TRBV9 and TRBJ2-7, with TRBD2 identical over 12 bases. This CDR3 spans 15 amino acids. The junction had 1 base not matched to a gene; V was cut back by 2 bases and J by 1 base. Germline CDR1 is SGDLS and CDR2 is YYNGEE. The CDR3 reads CASSVGTSGSYEQYF. The CDR3 nucleotides read TGTGCCAGCAGCGTCGGGACTAGCGGGTCCTACGAGCAGTACTTC.

The rearrangement links TRBV11-1 to TRBJ1-4, with 8 nucleotides matching TRBD1. Germline V gene sequence: CDR1 SGHAT, CDR2 FQDESV (reference sequence). CDR3 length equals 13 residues. V lost 3 bases and J lost 10; bases outside the gene matches: 4. CDR3 DNA: TGTGCCAGCAGCTTCGGAACAGGGGGAAAACTGTTTTTT. Its translation: CASSFGTGGKLFF. Full variable domain (remainder filled in from reference TRBV11-1 and TRBJ1-4): EAEVAQSPRYKITEKSQAVAFWCDPISGHATLYWYRQILGQGPELLVQFQDESVVDDSQLPKDRFSAERLKGVDSTLKIQPAELGDSAMYLCASSFGTGGKLFFGSGTQLSVL.

This chain uses TRBV11-2 with TRBJ1-4, with D possibly being TRBD1 (5 bases). Trimming removed 6 bases at V and 7 bases at J, with 15 bases between. Germline V gives CDR1 SGHAT, CDR2 FQNNGV. The CDR3 extends over 14 amino acids. CDR3 DNA sequence: TGTGCCAGCAGGGAGGGGCACGGCCGTGAAAAACTGTTTTTT. It yields the protein CASREGHGREKLFF.

The rearrangement links TRBV4-2 to TRBJ2-1, with 15 bases lining up with TRBD2. CDR3 length: 22 residues. Looked up from germline, CDR1 is LGHNA and CDR2 is YNFKEQ. V lost 0 bases to trimming and J lost 2 bases; unmatched junction nucleotides: 14. The CDR3 coding sequence is TGTGCCAGCAGCCAAGATTACCTCAAGGGGACTAGCGGGAGGAGGGCCTACAATGAGCAGTTCTTC. This codes for CASSQDYLKGTSGRRAYNEQFF.

This clone was recorded many times. The chain has TRBV7-3 and TRBJ2-3, with 8 bases that match TRBD2. The V gene's germline CDR1 is SGHTA and CDR2 FQGTGA. There are 17 residues in the CDR3. Losses at the gene ends were 3 bases for V and 4 bases for J; bases not matched to a gene: 12. CDR3 DNA sequence: TGTGCCAGCAGCTTCTTAGCCAGCGGGGGCCGATCAGATACGCAGTATTTT. Its translation: CASSFLASGGRSDTQYF.

The V and J genes are TRBV6-4 and TRBJ2-1; 15 nucleotides match TRBD2. Germline loops: CDR1 MRHNA, CDR2 SNTAGT. The ends lost 4 bases at V and 4 bases at J; junction bases unmatched: 2. The CDR3 is 16 amino acids. The CDR3 DNA reads TGTGCCAGCAGTGTTGGACTAGCGGGAGGGTACAATGAGCAGTTCTTC. Its translation is CASSVGLAGGYNEQFF.

V and J are TRBV19 and TRBJ2-2, with D possibly being TRBD2 (6 bases). The CDR3 loop spans 17 amino acids. The V end was cut by 0 bases, the J end by 3 bases, with 14 bases between. CDR1 and CDR2 from the germline V gene are LNHDA and SQIVND (reference sequence). The CDR3 is CASSIDRGGGYTGELFF. The CDR3 nucleotides read TGTGCCAGTAGTATAGACCGGGGTGGGGGGTACACCGGGGAGCTGTTTTTT.

The V call is TRBV6-1, the J call TRBJ2-7, with no clear D. V was clipped by 1 base and J by 3 bases, with 10 bases between them. From germline, CDR1 is MNHNS and CDR2 SASEGT. This CDR3 comprises 14 residues. The CDR3: CASSEVTEVYEQYF. In DNA form, the CDR3 reads TGTGCCAGCAGTGAAGTAACAGAAGTCTACGAGCAGTACTTC.

This clone was seen only a few times. The V call is TRBV4-2, the J call TRBJ1-6, with 7 bases identical to TRBD1. Germline CDR1 LGHNA, CDR2 YNFKEQ. The CDR3 contains 17 residues. V lost 0 bases, J lost 7 bases, and 9 bases stayed unmatched. In nucleotides, the CDR3 is TGTGCCAGCAGCCAAGATGCGGGACAGCGTATAAATTCACCCCTCCACTTT. Its translation: CASSQDAGQRINSPLHF.

The chain uses TRBV4-2 and TRBJ2-3; 7 bases align to TRBD2. The CDR3 runs 16 residues. V lost 4 bases and J lost 3; bases outside the gene matches: 10. Germline V gene data show CDR1 as LGHNA and CDR2 as YNFKEQ. The CDR3 spells CASSPQAGARTDTQYF. The CDR3 nucleotides read TGTGCCAGCAGCCCGCAGGCGGGAGCTCGAACAGATACGCAGTATTTT.

The gene calls are TRBV5-1 and TRBJ1-2; 7 positions match TRBD1. After removal of 2 bases from V and 3 bases from J, the junction contained 7 bases not matched to a gene. The germline V gene encodes CDR1 SGHRS and CDR2 YFSETQ. The CDR3 runs 15 residues. In nucleotides, the CDR3 is TGCGCCAGCAGCTTCAACCCAGGACAGGACTATGGCTACACCTTC. Its protein is CASSFNPGQDYGYTF.

V is TRBV28 and J is TRBJ2-4; 7 bases agree with TRBD2. Germline loops: CDR1 MDHEN, CDR2 SYDVKM. CDR3 length: 11 amino acids. The V gene end was trimmed by 6 bases and the J gene end by 9 bases; junction bases not matched to a gene: 2. CDR3 DNA: TGTGCCAGCAGGGGAGGGGCCATTCAGTACTTC. Translation: CASRGGAIQYF. Based on the CDR3 plus reference TRBV28 and TRBJ2-4, the full variable domain is DVKVTQSSRYLVKRTGEKVFLECVQDMDHENMFWYRQDPGLGLRLIYFSYDVKMKEKGDIPEGYSVSREKKERFSLILESASTNQTSMYLCASRGGAIQYFGAGTRLSVL.

V and J are TRBV7-2 and TRBJ1-5; D is ambiguous. Trimming removed 1 base from V and 2 bases from J, with 15 bases in between. This CDR3 is 17 amino acids long. CDR1 and CDR2 from the germline V gene are SGHTA and FQGNSA. The CDR3 loop reads CASSLVLSTEGNQPQHF. The CDR3 coding sequence is TGTGCCAGCAGCTTAGTCCTCTCGACGGAGGGCAATCAGCCCCAGCATTTT.

The V and J genes are TRBV12-5 and TRBJ1-1; TRBD1 is a possible D gene (5 bases). Germline V gene data show CDR1 as LGHNT and CDR2 as FRNRAP. Trimming took 4 bases from V and 1 from J, leaving 10 bases between them. CDR3 size: 14 residues. CDR3 in DNA: TGTGCTAGTGGTTCGATGACAGCGAACACTGAAGCTTTCTTT. This encodes CASGSMTANTEAFF.

V usage is TRBV2 and J usage is TRBJ2-1, with 7 bases aligning to TRBD1. This CDR3 has 14 residues. V lost 5 bases to trimming and J lost 7 bases; unmatched junction nucleotides: 8. The germline V gene has CDR1 SNHLY and CDR2 FYNNEI. The CDR3 reads CASSPDRVSNEQFF. CDR3 sequence (DNA): TGTGCCAGCAGTCCAGACAGGGTCTCTAATGAGCAGTTCTTC.